The 21 T cell receptor beta chains in this list originate from one sample, sequenced in a study of blood T cell repertoires in COVID-19. The data were produced by immunoSEQ multiplex PCR, yet TCRdb's version contains in-frame clones alone and is incomplete. Of 140,000 or so clones detected, 70% to 90% appear once; the ten largest clones hold roughly 2.6%. The specimen was peripheral blood. These receptors were collected from a human donor with acute or convalescent COVID-19. The donor label of this sample is uncertain.

The table lists this clone with a count of one. The chain joins TRBV24-1 to TRBJ1-3, with D tentatively TRBD1 (5 bases). The V end was cut by 7 bases, the J end by 0 bases, with 9 bases between. The CDR3 contains 14 residues. Germline V gene data show CDR1 as KGHDR and CDR2 as SFDVKD. The CDR3, as DNA: TGTGCCACCAGGGACAATTTCTCTGGAAACACCATATATTTT. Residues: CATRDNFSGNTIYF.

This clone is a singleton in its sample. CDR3 region: CASSIDRGLSGNTIYF. The CDR3 coding sequence is TGTGCCAGTAGTATAGATAGGGGTCTCTCTGGAAACACCATATATTTT. The rearrangement joins TRBV19 to TRBJ1-3; a possible D gene is TRBD1 (5 bases). V was shortened by 0 bases and J by 0 bases, with 9 bases between the two germline ends. Germline CDR1 and CDR2: LNHDA and SQIVND (reference sequence). The CDR3 contains 16 residues.

The chain uses TRBV7-9 and TRBJ1-5; D perhaps matches TRBD1 (5 bases). CDR1 SEHNR and CDR2 FQNEAQ come from the germline V gene (reference sequence). The CDR3 loop spans 15 amino acids. V lost 0 bases, J lost 2 bases, and 8 bases lay in between. The DNA for the CDR3 is TGTGCCAGCAGCTTAGCGGGGGGTGGCAATCAGCCCCAGCATTTT. Encoded protein: CASSLAGGGNQPQHF.

This chain joins TRBV7-2 and TRBJ2-5, with 7 positions matching TRBD1. The CDR3 totals 12 residues. Per germline, CDR1 SGHTA and CDR2 FQGNSA. J lost 5 bases, V lost 8 bases, and 5 bases had no gene match. The CDR3 here is CASQDRRETQYF. CDR3 coding DNA: TGTGCCAGCCAGGACAGGAGGGAGACCCAGTACTTC.

V usage is TRBV7-3 and J usage is TRBJ1-1; D is unresolved. The ends were cut back, 2 bases at V and 1 base at J, with 8 bases in the middle. The CDR3 consists of 14 residues. Germline CDR1 SGHTA, CDR2 FQGTGA. The CDR3 sequence: CASSLGPQNTEAFF. CDR3 bases: TGTGCCAGCAGCTTAGGGCCCCAGAACACTGAAGCTTTCTTT.

Relative to its sample, this clone is medium-sized. V is TRBV14 and J is TRBJ2-7, with TRBD1 matching 10 bases. From germline, CDR1 is SGHDN and CDR2 FVKESK. V was clipped by 0 bases and J by 4 bases; unmatched bases: 3. There are 15 residues in the CDR3. The CDR3 reads CASSQEDRGVYEQYF. The CDR3 region has the DNA TGTGCCAGCAGCCAAGAGGACAGGGGGGTATACGAGCAGTACTTC.

The sample holds a few counts of this clone. This chain joins TRBV7-2 and TRBJ1-5, with D maybe TRBD1 (6 bases). The V end was cut by 1 base, the J end by 5 bases, with 9 bases between. The germline gives CDR1 SGHTA, CDR2 FQGNSA. This CDR3 is 14 amino acids long. The CDR3 reads CASSLERTDQPQHF. CDR3 nucleotides: TGTGCCAGCAGCTTAGAGAGGACAGATCAGCCCCAGCATTTT. Full variable domain (rest looked up from reference TRBV7-2 and TRBJ1-5): GAGVSQSPSNKVTEKGKDVELRCDPISGHTALYWYRQSLGQGLEFLIYFQGNSAPDKSGLPSDRFSAERTGGSVSTLTIQRTQQEDSAVYLCASSLERTDQPQHFGDGTRLSIL.

The gene calls are TRBV30 and TRBJ1-2; 7 nucleotides match TRBD1. V was pared by 5 bases and J by 6 bases, with 9 bases of the junction left unmatched. CDR3 length: 13 amino acids. Germline V lookup: CDR1 GTSNPN, CDR2 SVGIG (reference sequence). CDR3 protein: CAWRPTGKDGYTF. The CDR3 DNA reads TGTGCCTGGCGACCGACAGGGAAAGATGGCTACACCTTC.

This clone has a handful of counts. This chain links TRBV6-1 with TRBJ1-1; 9 bases agree with TRBD1. The CDR3 consists of 16 residues. Losses at the gene ends were 3 bases for V and 4 bases for J; bases not matched to a gene: 9. Germline CDR1 is MNHNS and CDR2 is SASEGT. The CDR3 DNA follows: TGTGCCAGCAGTGACGTCGGGACAGGGAGGACCACTGAAGCTTTCTTT. Encoded protein: CASSDVGTGRTTEAFF.

This sequence joins TRBV19 and TRBJ1-5, with D possibly matching TRBD1 (6 bases). This CDR3 has 16 residues. In germline, CDR1 is LNHDA, CDR2 SQIVND (reference sequence). Trimming pared 5 bases from V and 3 bases from J, leaving 17 bases between. CDR3 region: CASSWGTGFDNQPQHF. The DNA of the CDR3 is TGTGCCAGTAGTTGGGGAACAGGGTTCGACAATCAGCCCCAGCATTTT.

In the case of this clone: Within the sample, other DNA sequences also encode this same CDR3. The chain joins TRBV19 to TRBJ1-2; tentative D call: TRBD1 (6 bases). The CDR3 runs to 15 residues. Trimming took off 3 bases at V and 2 bases at J, with 13 bases between the two ends. Germline V gives CDR1 LNHDA, CDR2 SQIVND (reference sequence). In DNA form, the CDR3 reads TGTGCCAGTAGTATGCCGACAGGAGAAAACTATGGCTACACCTTC. It translates to CASSMPTGENYGYTF.

The chain employs TRBV19 and TRBJ2-3; TRBD2 matches at 10 bases. Trimming cost V 3 bases and J 7 bases; bases outside gene matches: 10. This CDR3 is 16 amino acids long. CDR1 and CDR2 from the germline V gene are LNHDA and SQIVND (reference sequence). CDR3 nucleotide sequence: TGTGCCAGTAGTATCGGTAGCGGGAGGATATTTTATACGCAGTATTTT. It translates to CASSIGSGRIFYTQYF.

To note about this clone: The same CDR3 also results from other DNA sequences found in this sample. The rearrangement joins TRBV4-2 to TRBJ2-7; D not resolved. V gave up 0 bases and J gave up 1 base, with 4 bases separating them. Germline V gene data show CDR1 as LGHNA and CDR2 as YNFKEQ. CDR3 length: 13 residues. The CDR3 sequence is CASSQDRSYEQYF. CDR3 bases: TGTGCCAGCAGCCAAGACAGGTCCTACGAGCAGTACTTC.

The J gene is TRBJ2-3, the V gene TRBV9, with 9 bases matching TRBD2. Germline V lookup: CDR1 SGDLS, CDR2 YYNGEE. The V segment lost 3 bases and the J segment 4 bases; nucleotides outside the gene matches: 12. CDR3 length: 17 amino acids. The CDR3 is CASSGPSGKGRPDTQYF. The CDR3 DNA is TGTGCCAGCAGCGGGCCTAGCGGGAAAGGTCGCCCAGATACGCAGTATTTT.

This clone came up once. The rearrangement links TRBV9 to TRBJ1-1, with D uncertain. Germline CDR1 reads SGDLS; CDR2 reads YYNGEE. CDR3 length: 14 amino acids. Deletions cut 0 bases from V and 2 bases from J, with 8 bases between. CDR3 protein: CASSVGPLNTEAFF. The CDR3 region has the DNA TGTGCCAGCAGCGTAGGTCCTTTAAACACTGAAGCTTTCTTT. Using reference TRBV9 and TRBJ1-1 for the parts outside the CDR3, the full variable domain is DSGVTQTPKHLITATGQRVTLRCSPRSGDLSVYWYQQSLDQGLQFLIQYYNGEERAKGNILERFSAQQFPDLHSELNLSSLELGDSALYFCASSVGPLNTEAFFGQGTRLTVV.

This clone was found a few times. The chain combines TRBV28 with TRBJ1-1; 9 nucleotides agree with TRBD1. V lost 5 bases to trimming and J lost 6 bases; unmatched junction nucleotides: 13. Germline V gene sequence: CDR1 MDHEN, CDR2 SYDVKM. There are 16 residues in the CDR3. CDR3 loop: CASSPHGQGRDAEAFF. The CDR3 DNA reads TGTGCCAGCAGTCCTCATGGACAGGGGAGAGACGCTGAAGCTTTCTTT.

This sequence joins TRBV28 and TRBJ1-2; 7 bases are shared with TRBD1. The CDR3 has 13 amino acids. Germline assignment: CDR1 MDHEN and CDR2 SYDVKM. V shed 4 bases, J shed 6 bases, and the junction held 5 bases outside the gene matches. The CDR3 reads CASSSGQDDGYTF. The DNA for the CDR3 is TGTGCCAGCAGTTCCGGACAGGATGATGGCTACACCTTC.

This clone has only a few counts. This chain uses TRBV19 with TRBJ1-1; unclear D gene. Trimming shortened V by 5 bases and J by 7 bases, and 14 bases separated the two germline ends. This CDR3 has 13 amino acids. Germline loops: CDR1 LNHDA, CDR2 SQIVND (reference sequence). The CDR3 is CASSPAGGYEAFF. The CDR3 DNA reads as TGTGCCAGTAGTCCGGCAGGAGGTTATGAAGCTTTCTTT.

This clone was seen a single time. The chain employs TRBV27 and TRBJ2-2, with a weak D call TRBD2 (5 bases). The germline V gene encodes CDR1 MNHEY and CDR2 SMNVEV (reference sequence). Trimming cost V 4 bases and J 5 bases, with 14 bases left between them. The CDR3 length is 15 residues. The CDR3 sequence: CASSYRGKRTGELFF. CDR3 nucleotides: TGTGCCAGCAGTTACCGGGGTAAAAGAACCGGGGAGCTGTTTTTT.

The chain is built from TRBV6-6 and TRBJ2-5, with D possibly being TRBD2 (7 bases). The V and J ends lost 7 bases and 2 bases respectively, with 14 bases between them. CDR1 is MNHNY, CDR2 SVGAGI, per germline (reference sequence). The CDR3 spans 14 residues. The CDR3, as DNA: TGTGCCAGCACCGAGGGAGGGGGTCAAGAGACCCAGTACTTC. This translates into CASTEGGGQETQYF.

V gene TRBV3-1 (or the pseudogene TRBV3-2) combines with J gene TRBJ2-7; 8 bases are a match to TRBD1. J lost 1 base, V lost 2 bases, and 10 bases had no gene match. Germline CDR1 is LGHDT and CDR2 is YNNKEL (reference sequence). This CDR3 has 17 amino acids. This chain's CDR3 is CASSQPDRGLISYEQYF. The CDR3 bases are TGTGCCAGCAGCCAACCTGACAGGGGCCTAATTTCCTACGAGCAGTACTTC.